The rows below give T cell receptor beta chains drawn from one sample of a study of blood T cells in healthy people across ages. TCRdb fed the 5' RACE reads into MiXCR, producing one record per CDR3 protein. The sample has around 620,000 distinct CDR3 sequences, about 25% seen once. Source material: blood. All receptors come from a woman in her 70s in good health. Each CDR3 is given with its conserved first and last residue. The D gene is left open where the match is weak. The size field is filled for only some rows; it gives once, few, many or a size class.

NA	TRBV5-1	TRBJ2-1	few	TGCGCCAGCAGCTTGGGGGCTGGCAACAATGAGCAGTTCTTC	CASSLGAGNNEQFF
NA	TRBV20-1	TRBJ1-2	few	TGCAGTGCCCAACGGGTGGGGAGTTTCGGCTACACCTTC	CSAQRVGSFGYTF
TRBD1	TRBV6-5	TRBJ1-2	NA	TGTGCCAGCAGCCCCACCGGGACAGCCTACTATGGCTACACCTTC	CASSPTGTAYYGYTF
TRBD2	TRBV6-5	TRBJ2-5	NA	TGTGCCAGCAGTCTCATAGCGGGGGGAGGAGAGACCCAGTACTTC	CASSLIAGGGETQYF
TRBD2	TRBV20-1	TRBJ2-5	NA	TGCAGTGCTAGGTCTCCTAGCGGGGGGTACCAAGAGACCCAGTACTTC	CSARSPSGGYQETQYF
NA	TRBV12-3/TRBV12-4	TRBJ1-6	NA	TGTGCCAGCAGAAACAGACAGGATTCACCCCTCCACTTT	CASRNRQDSPLHF
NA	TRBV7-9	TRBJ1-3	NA	TGTGCCAGCAGCTTAACGCAGGCAACTGGAAACACCATATATTTT	CASSLTQATGNTIYF
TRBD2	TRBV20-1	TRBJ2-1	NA	TGCAGTGCTAGACACAGCGGGGGGGCCCGGGAGCAGTTCTTC	CSARHSGGAREQFF
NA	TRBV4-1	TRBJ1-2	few	TGCGCCAGCAGCCCTGGGACCCTTTCGCGTGGCTACACCTTC	CASSPGTLSRGYTF
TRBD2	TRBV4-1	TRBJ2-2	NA	TGCGCCAGCAAAAAAACTAGCGGGGGGGACACCGGGGAGCTGTTTTTT	CASKKTSGGDTGELFF
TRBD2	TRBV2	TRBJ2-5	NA	TGTGCCAGCAGTGACGGGAGTAGCGGGGGGGCTTTTCGTGAGACCCAGTACTTC	CASSDGSSGGAFRETQYF
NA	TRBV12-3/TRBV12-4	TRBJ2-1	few	TGTGCCAGCGGACAGACAGTGGTGTCCTACAATGAGCAGTTCTTC	CASGQTVVSYNEQFF
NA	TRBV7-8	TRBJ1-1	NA	TGTGCCAGCAGCCATAAAAGCATGAACAGACCCCAGAACACTGAAGCTTTCTTT	CASSHKSMNRPQNTEAFF
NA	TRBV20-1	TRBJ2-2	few	TGCAGTGCTAGTACCGGGAACACCGGGGAGCTGTTTTTT	CSASTGNTGELFF
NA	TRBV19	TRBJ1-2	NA	TGTGCCAGTAGTATTCGGGACCTCTACTATGGCTACACCTTC	CASSIRDLYYGYTF
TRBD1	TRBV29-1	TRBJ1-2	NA	TGCAGCGTTGAAATCTTGAGGACAGGGGTTTATGGCTACACCTTC	CSVEILRTGVYGYTF
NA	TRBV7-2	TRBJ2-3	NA	TGTGCCAGCAGCTGGACTTCAGATACGCAGTATTTT	CASSWTSDTQYF
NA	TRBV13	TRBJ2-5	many	TGTGCCAGCAGCCATGGGGCGGACCCGTACCAAGAGACCCAGTACTTC	CASSHGADPYQETQYF
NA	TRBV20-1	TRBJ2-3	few	TGCAGTGCTAGGCGTCAGGGGGGCCGGACAGATACGCAGTATTTT	CSARRQGGRTDTQYF
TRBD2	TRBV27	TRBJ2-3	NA	TGTGCCAGCAGTTCCCTTAGGACTAGCGGAAGCACAGATACGCAGTATTTT	CASSSLRTSGSTDTQYF
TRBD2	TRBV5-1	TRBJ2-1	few	TGCGCCAGCAGCCCGGGACTAGCGGGGGCCCATAACAATGAGCAGTTCTTC	CASSPGLAGAHNNEQFF
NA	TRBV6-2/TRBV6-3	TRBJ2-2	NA	TGTGCCAGCAGTTACTCGCGGGGAGGCACCGGGGAGCTGTTTTTT	CASSYSRGGTGELFF